This passage covers 13 T cell receptor beta chains from one sample sequenced in a study of Graves' ophthalmopathy and Graves' hyperthyroidism. The TCR beta CDR3 regions underwent amplification from RNA transcripts. HTBI primers were used in a first-round RT-PCR, which preceded a second-round multiplex PCR. From the multiplex PCR reads, TCRdb called clonotypes with MiXCR, one entry per CDR3 protein. The data show about 240,000 distinct CDR3 sequences, around 45% seen once. The sequencing input was peripheral blood. All receptors derive from an adult man with Graves' ophthalmopathy.

Ten or more counts support this clonotype. This rearrangement joins TRBV2 to TRBJ1-6; 7 positions agree with TRBD1. There are 13 residues in the CDR3. Germline assignment: CDR1 SNHLY and CDR2 FYNNEI. The V and J ends lost 6 bases and 13 bases, in that order; junction bases with no gene match: 9. CDR3 sequence: CASRAGQADPLHF. CDR3 coding DNA: TGTGCCAGCAGGGCTGGACAGGCGGATCCCCTCCACTTT. Looking up the rest from reference TRBV2 and TRBJ1-6 gives the full variable domain: EPEVTQTPSHQVTQMGQEVILRCVPISNHLYFYWYRQILGQKVEFLVSFYNNEISEKSEIFDDQFSVERPDGSNFTLKIRSTKLEDSAMYFCASRAGQADPLHFGNGTRLTVT.

A remark on this clonotype: At one end the junction does not follow the germline gene, possibly because of a read error. CDR3 loop: CATSDSRGPGTEAFF. The CDR3 nucleotides are TGTGCCACCAGTGATTCCAGGGGCCCGGGCACTGAAGCTTTCTTT. The V and J genes are TRBV12-3 or TRBV12-4 and TRBJ1-1, with D possibly matching TRBD1 (6 bases). The CDR3 spans 15 residues.

The J gene is TRBJ1-1, the V gene TRBV5-5; D gene unclear. The V and J ends lost 2 bases and 11 bases respectively, with 16 bases between them. Germline assignment: CDR1 SGHKS and CDR2 YYEKEE (reference sequence). The CDR3 has 13 amino acids. CDR3 sequence: CASSFGPISGAFF. The CDR3 DNA follows: TGTGCCAGCAGCTTCGGCCCAATTTCGGGGGCTTTCTTT.

This sequence joins TRBV7-8 and TRBJ2-7; 9 nucleotides line up with TRBD2. Germline V lookup: CDR1 SGHVS, CDR2 FQNEAQ. The trim removed 2 bases at V and 3 bases at J, leaving 2 bases unmatched. The CDR3 runs 14 residues. The CDR3 reads CASSLTSGRYEQYF. CDR3 DNA: TGTGCCAGCAGCTTAACTAGCGGGCGCTACGAGCAGTACTTC.

In regard to this clonotype: The conserved phenylalanine or tryptophan is not found at the CDR3 terminus, so this likely reflects a read error. This chain connects TRBV18 to TRBJ2-5; D might be TRBD1 (5 bases). Germline lookup yields CDR1 KGHSH and CDR2 LQKENI. V was clipped by 1 base and J by 3 bases, with 9 bases between them. This CDR3 is 14 amino acids long. The CDR3 DNA reads as TGTGCCAGCTCACCACTAGACAGCAAAGAGACCCAGTACCTC. As protein: CASSPLDSKETQYL.

This clonotype was observed a few times. This chain uses TRBV7-9 with TRBJ2-7; 7 nucleotides match TRBD1. The CDR3 consists of 16 residues. The germline V gene encodes CDR1 SEHNR and CDR2 FQNEAQ (reference sequence). V trimming: 2 bases; J trimming: 1 base; junction bases outside the gene matches: 8. The CDR3 nucleotides read TGTGCCAGCAGCTTATTCCTCGGACAGGCTTCCTACGAGCAGTACTTC. It encodes CASSLFLGQASYEQYF.

This clonotype came up many times. This rearrangement joins TRBV10-3 to TRBJ2-7; TRBD2 matches 9 bases. Germline assignment: CDR1 ENHRY and CDR2 SYGVKD. This CDR3 spans 14 amino acids. V was pared by 6 bases and J by 0 bases, with 3 bases of the junction left unmatched. Here the CDR3 reads CAISIAGASYEQYF. The CDR3 nucleotides are TGTGCCATCAGCATAGCGGGGGCCTCCTACGAGCAGTACTTC.

The V gene is TRBV10-3, the J gene TRBJ1-2, with 9 bases aligning to TRBD1. Germline trimming cut 4 bases from V and 4 bases from J; bases unmatched to any gene: 7. The CDR3 is 15 residues long. The germline CDR1 and CDR2 sequences are ENHRY and SYGVKD. The CDR3 region has the DNA TGTGCCATCAGTGTGGACAGGGGAAACATCTATGGCTACACCTTC. Protein: CAISVDRGNIYGYTF.

This clonotype has at least ten counts. The chain carries TRBV7-9 and TRBJ2-7, with D perhaps matching TRBD1 (6 bases). Trimming took 6 bases from V and 5 from J, leaving 11 bases between them. CDR1 and CDR2 from the germline V gene are SEHNR and FQNEAQ (reference sequence). This CDR3 region has 12 residues. CDR3 DNA sequence: TGTGCCAGCAGTACAGGGATTCACGAGCAGTACTTC. It codes for CASSTGIHEQYF.

This sequence joins TRBV9 and TRBJ1-1; tentatively, D is TRBD1 (5 bases). The CDR3 covers 15 residues. The V end lost 0 bases, the J end lost 3 bases, and 12 bases lay between the germline ends. Germline V gene data show CDR1 as SGDLS and CDR2 as YYNGEE. CDR3 nucleotides: TGTGCCAGCAGCGTAGGGGGCAGGGCTGACACTGAAGCTTTCTTT. This translates into CASSVGGRADTEAFF.

This clonotype was detected a few times. This chain uses TRBV7-9 with TRBJ2-7, with D tentatively TRBD1 (6 bases). This CDR3 comprises 15 residues. Trimming removed 5 bases from V and 1 base from J, with 15 bases in between. From germline, CDR1 is SEHNR and CDR2 FQNEAQ (reference sequence). The DNA of the CDR3 is TGTGCCAGCAGCCCCAACAGGGACCCGTCCTACGAGCAGTACTTC. Its protein is CASSPNRDPSYEQYF. The whole variable domain, filled in from reference TRBV7-9 and TRBJ2-7, reads DTGVSQNPRHKITKRGQNVTFRCDPISEHNRLYWYRQTLGQGPEFLTYFQNEAQLEKSRLLSDRFSAERPKGSFSTLEIQRTEQGDSAMYLCASSPNRDPSYEQYFGPGTRLTVT.

Only a few counts were recorded for this clonotype. The chain employs TRBV5-8 and TRBJ1-5; D is uncertain. The germline V gene encodes CDR1 SGHTS and CDR2 YDEGEE. The CDR3 is made up of 12 amino acids. V gave up 1 base and J gave up 6 bases, with 5 bases separating them. The DNA for the CDR3 is TGTGCCAGCAGCTTGAGTCGTCAGCCCCAGCATTTT. It is translated as CASSLSRQPQHF.

This clonotype was observed a few times. The chain recombines TRBV24-1 with TRBJ2-7; D may be TRBD1 or TRBD2 (5 bases each). This CDR3 is 15 amino acids long. The germline V gene has CDR1 KGHDR and CDR2 SFDVKD. V was cut by 3 bases and J by 2 bases, with 13 bases left in between. The CDR3: CATSDPRDGAYEQYF. For the CDR3, the DNA is TGTGCCACCAGTGATCCCCGGGACGGAGCCTACGAGCAGTACTTC.